One and the same sample provided the 23 T cell receptor beta chains below, sequenced in a study of blood T cell repertoires in COVID-19. Profiling relied on immunoSEQ multiplex PCR, and the TCRdb table lists in-frame clones only, not all of them. The sample has under 500,000 clones; roughly 89% are singletons. Material for sequencing was peripheral blood. The source is a woman aged 25 to 39 with acute or convalescent COVID-19.

In this sample, this clone turned up once. V is TRBV28 and J is TRBJ2-5, with 7 bases identical to TRBD1. The J segment lost 4 bases and the V segment lost 8 bases, leaving 7 bases of the junction unmatched. Germline assignment: CDR1 MDHEN and CDR2 SYDVKM. This CDR3 contains 13 residues. As DNA, the CDR3 is TGTGCCAGCTCAGACAGGGTCCCAGAGACCCAGTACTTC. Amino acid sequence: CASSDRVPETQYF.

The chain has TRBV24-1 and TRBJ2-5; 9 bases are shared with TRBD1. The junction had 5 bases not matched to a gene; V was cut back by 9 bases and J by 4 bases. The CDR3 consists of 13 residues. CDR1 and CDR2 (germline): KGHDR, SFDVKD. The CDR3 nucleotides are TGTGCCACCGGACAGGGGAGTGCAGAGACCCAGTACTTC. Protein sequence: CATGQGSAETQYF.

V gene TRBV9 combines with J gene TRBJ1-6, with TRBD1 identical over 9 bases. Losses at the gene ends were 4 bases for V and 9 bases for J; bases not matched to a gene: 8. The germline V gene has CDR1 SGDLS and CDR2 YYNGEE. The CDR3 covers 15 residues. CDR3 sequence reads: CASSKTGQGFSPLHF. CDR3 sequence (DNA): TGTGCCAGCAGCAAAACGGGACAGGGCTTTTCACCCCTCCACTTT.

The chain couples TRBV6-6 to TRBJ2-7; 7 bases agree with TRBD1. J lost 2 bases, V lost 7 bases, and 5 bases had no gene match. Per germline, CDR1 MNHNY and CDR2 SVGAGI (reference sequence). The CDR3 has 13 residues. CDR3 region: CASTPDRAYEQYF. CDR3 DNA: TGTGCCAGCACTCCCGACAGGGCCTACGAGCAGTACTTC.

This clone has just a few counts. This chain connects TRBV18 to TRBJ1-1; TRBD1 matches at 11 bases. V dropped 4 bases and J dropped 6; count of bases not matched to a gene: 10. CDR3 size: 16 residues. From germline, CDR1 is KGHSH and CDR2 LQKENI. The CDR3 coding sequence is TGTGCCAGCTCACTCTTAGGACAGGGGGCGAAGGCTGAAGCTTTCTTT. This encodes CASSLLGQGAKAEAFF.

The chain recombines TRBV6-5 with TRBJ1-5, with TRBD1 identical over 8 bases. In germline, CDR1 is MNHEY, CDR2 SVGAGI. Unmatched junction bases numbered 9, after V lost 8 bases and J lost 3 bases. The CDR3 spans 15 residues. The CDR3 is CASSSQTGVNQPQHF. The DNA of the CDR3 is TGTGCCAGCTCATCACAGACAGGGGTCAATCAGCCCCAGCATTTT.

This chain connects TRBV5-1 to TRBJ1-6, with 9 bases fitting TRBD1. V lost 1 base to trimming and J lost 0 bases; unmatched junction nucleotides: 11. The CDR3 is 20 residues long. Germline CDR1 and CDR2: SGHRS and YFSETQ. The DNA of the CDR3 is TGCGCCAGCAGCTTGTTAGGGACAGGGCCATTAAGCTCCTATAATTCACCCCTCCACTTT. Amino acids: CASSLLGTGPLSSYNSPLHF.

The chain combines TRBV5-1 with TRBJ1-1; D not resolved. Germline CDR1 and CDR2: SGHRS and YFSETQ. The CDR3 consists of 13 residues. V was trimmed by 0 bases and J by 0 bases, leaving 3 bases between them. The CDR3 reads CASSLELNTEAFF. The CDR3 DNA follows: TGCGCCAGCAGCTTGGAGCTGAACACTGAAGCTTTCTTT.

The chain carries TRBV9 and TRBJ2-3, with TRBD2 identical over 14 bases. Germline V lookup: CDR1 SGDLS, CDR2 YYNGEE. CDR3 length equals 17 residues. J was trimmed by 2 bases and V by 5 bases; bases with no gene match: 7. CDR3 in amino acids: CASSRGLAGGTTDTQYF. For the CDR3, the DNA is TGTGCCAGCAGTCGTGGACTAGCGGGGGGAACCACAGATACGCAGTATTTT.

This chain links TRBV28 with TRBJ1-3; tentative D call: TRBD1 (6 bases). Trimming removed 6 bases from V and 0 bases from J, with 15 bases in between. This CDR3 is built from 16 residues. Germline V gene data show CDR1 as MDHEN and CDR2 as SYDVKM. The CDR3 sequence is CASRAPDRSSGNTIYF. The CDR3 nucleotides are TGTGCCAGCAGAGCCCCAGACAGGTCCTCTGGAAACACCATATATTTT.

The CDR3 sequence: CASSRTGLAGQWDTQYF. The CDR3 nucleotides are TGTGCCAGCAGCCGAACGGGACTAGCGGGGCAATGGGATACGCAGTATTTT. The V and J genes are TRBV11-2 and TRBJ2-3, with 13 bases that match TRBD2. The germline V gene encodes CDR1 SGHAT and CDR2 FQNNGV. After removal of 5 bases from V and 6 bases from J, the junction contained 11 bases not matched to a gene. This CDR3 has 17 amino acids. Full variable domain (outside the CDR3, taken from reference TRBV11-2 and TRBJ2-3): EAGVAQSPRYKIIEKRQSVAFWCNPISGHATLYWYQQILGQGPKLLIQFQNNGVVDDSQLPKDRFSAERLKGVDSTLKIQPAKLEDSAVYLCASSRTGLAGQWDTQYFGPGTRLTVL.

The chain is built from TRBV27 and TRBJ1-1; the match to TRBD1 covers 9 bases. The CDR3 spans 15 residues. V lost 5 bases, J lost 4 bases, and 8 bases stayed unmatched. Germline CDR1 and CDR2: MNHEY and SMNVEV (reference sequence). The CDR3 reads CASSVKGTGSTEAFF. In DNA form, the CDR3 reads TGTGCCAGCAGTGTTAAGGGGACAGGGAGCACTGAAGCTTTCTTT.

This clone was counted only a few times. Written as DNA, the CDR3 is TGTGCCAGCAGTTTAAGACAGGTCTATGGCTACACCTTC. It codes for CASSLRQVYGYTF. This chain uses TRBV6-1 with TRBJ1-2, with a weak D call TRBD1 (6 bases). The CDR3 contains 13 residues. Germline CDR1 and CDR2: MNHNS and SASEGT. V was clipped by 5 bases and J by 4 bases, with 11 bases between them.

The chain has TRBV5-1 and TRBJ2-2; TRBD1 agrees at 7 bases. Germline loops: CDR1 SGHRS, CDR2 YFSETQ. The J segment lost 5 bases and the V segment lost 3 bases, leaving 10 bases of the junction unmatched. The CDR3 contains 16 residues. The CDR3: CASSSGQVEGTGELFF. As DNA, the CDR3 is TGCGCCAGCAGCTCTGGACAGGTTGAAGGGACCGGGGAGCTGTTTTTT.

The chain carries TRBV7-8 and TRBJ2-3; a possible D gene is TRBD2 (6 bases). The CDR3 has 17 amino acids. V lost 1 base, J lost 0 bases, and 14 bases lay in between. Germline CDR1 reads SGHVS; CDR2 reads FQNEAQ. Here the CDR3 DNA reads TGTGCCAGCAGCTTAGTCCCTGGAGGGACCAGCACAGATACGCAGTATTTT. Translation: CASSLVPGGTSTDTQYF.

V gene TRBV29-1 combines with J gene TRBJ1-2, with D perhaps TRBD1 (5 bases). The germline V gene has CDR1 SQVTM and CDR2 ANQGSEA. Trimming cost V 4 bases and J 4 bases, with 10 bases left between them. The CDR3 is 12 amino acids. CDR3 in amino acids: CSVGIRGYGYTF. The DNA for the CDR3 is TGCAGCGTTGGCATAAGGGGCTATGGCTACACCTTC.

The chain employs TRBV2 and TRBJ1-2; 9 nucleotides align to TRBD1. This CDR3 region has 14 residues. Germline V gene lookup returns CDR1 SNHLY and CDR2 FYNNEI. Trimming took 5 bases from V and 4 from J; bases not matched to a gene: 5. CDR3: CASSLDRGAYGYTF. The CDR3 DNA reads TGTGCCAGCAGTTTGGACAGGGGAGCCTATGGCTACACCTTC. The whole variable domain, remainder taken from reference TRBV2 and TRBJ1-2, is EPEVTQTPSHQVTQMGQEVILRCVPISNHLYFYWYRQILGQKVEFLVSFYNNEISEKSEIFDDQFSVERPDGSNFTLKIRSTKLEDSAMYFCASSLDRGAYGYTFGSGTRLTVV.

The V and J genes are TRBV28 and TRBJ2-5; 13 nucleotides line up with TRBD2. Germline CDR1 and CDR2: MDHEN and SYDVKM. V lost 5 bases, J lost 3 bases, and 6 bases stayed unmatched. This CDR3 region has 16 residues. CDR3 region: CASSPPGTSGKETQYF. CDR3 nucleotide sequence: TGTGCCAGCAGTCCCCCCGGGACTAGCGGGAAAGAGACCCAGTACTTC.

The genes are TRBV24-1 and TRBJ2-1, with D perhaps TRBD1 (6 bases). Germline values: CDR1 KGHDR, CDR2 SFDVKD. The CDR3 runs 16 residues. V lost 4 bases and J 0 bases, leaving 12 bases between the germline ends. CDR3 bases: TGTGCCACCAGTGAAACGACAGGACTCTCCTACAATGAGCAGTTCTTC. Its translation: CATSETTGLSYNEQFF.

The chain joins TRBV7-8 to TRBJ2-7; D is uncertain. The CDR3 loop spans 14 amino acids. Trimming cost V 1 base and J 5 bases, with 12 bases left between them. Germline lookup yields CDR1 SGHVS and CDR2 FQNEAQ. The CDR3: CASSLEARSDEQYF. CDR3 DNA: TGTGCCAGCAGCTTAGAGGCTAGATCGGACGAGCAGTACTTC.

The rearrangement links TRBV28 to TRBJ2-1, with D tentatively TRBD1 (5 bases). The V gene lost 0 bases and the J gene lost 14 bases, with 8 bases spanning the gap. Germline CDR1 reads MDHEN; CDR2 reads SYDVKM. This CDR3 is built from 11 residues. This CDR3 reads CASSLWTEEFF. The CDR3, as DNA: TGTGCCAGCAGTTTATGGACAGAGGAGTTCTTC.

The V and J genes are TRBV2 and TRBJ2-3, with unresolved D. The V end was cut by 7 bases, the J end by 6 bases, with 14 bases between. Germline lookup yields CDR1 SNHLY and CDR2 FYNNEI. The CDR3 has 13 amino acids. Written as DNA, the CDR3 is TGTGCCAGCATGAGAAACGACGGGGATACGCAGTATTTT. It codes for CASMRNDGDTQYF. The variable domain in full, with the rest retrieved from reference TRBV2 and TRBJ2-3, is EPEVTQTPSHQVTQMGQEVILRCVPISNHLYFYWYRQILGQKVEFLVSFYNNEISEKSEIFDDQFSVERPDGSNFTLKIRSTKLEDSAMYFCASMRNDGDTQYFGPGTRLTVL.

The sample holds one count of this clone. This chain connects TRBV10-3 to TRBJ2-2, with a weak D call TRBD1 (6 bases). V lost 7 bases and J lost 0, with 18 bases in between. The CDR3 has 17 amino acids. Looked up from germline, CDR1 is ENHRY and CDR2 is SYGVKD. Here the CDR3 reads CAIKSAAAGANTGELFF. CDR3 bases: TGTGCCATCAAAAGTGCGGCGGCAGGGGCGAACACCGGGGAGCTGTTTTTT.